The TCR beta chain under discussion was sequenced for a study of blood T cell repertoires in COVID-19. Study background: The origin of the acute and convalescent COVID-19 samples was the United States, Italy and Spain. Sources were T cells, B-cell-depleted T cells, or PBMCs; the material itself was cDNA or gDNA.

The germline V gene has CDR1 MDHEN and CDR2 SYDVKM. Trimming removed 7 bases from V and 10 bases from J, with 19 bases in between. This CDR3 contains 13 residues. Per the original methods: Estimates of nucleated cell counts were drawn from the amplification of reference gene primers. Sequencing used immunoSEQ multiplex PCR; TCRdb keeps in-frame clones, though not all of them. That table furnishes V, J and clone size, whereas the DNA furnished D and trimming. The sample includes under 300,000 clones, about 88% seen only once; the top ten take less than 15%. The genes are TRBV28 and TRBJ1-1, with D maybe TRBD1 (6 bases). The specimen was peripheral blood. This TCR was recovered from a woman between 70 and 85 years old with COVID-19, enrolled during active disease. The CDR3: CASTRRGGAGAFF. Written as DNA, the CDR3 is TGTGCCAGCACTCGCCGGGGGGGGGCAGGAGCTTTCTTT.